A selection of T cell receptor beta chains follows, all from one sample in a study of patients and donors after allogeneic stem cell transplantation. TCRdb re-called the RT-PCR reads with MiXCR, one entry per CDR3 protein. The sample holds about 210,000 distinct CDR3 sequences, around 40% seen once. The sequencing sample was made of blood, either unsorted or a sorted T cell fraction (not recorded which). These receptors all come from a human donor who was either an allogeneic HSCT recipient or a stem cell or donor lymphocyte infusion donor (not recorded which). It is not recorded whose cells these are; they may come from a transplant donor. Each CDR3 is given without its conserved first and last residue. A D gene is named only where the DNA matches it firmly.

V gene: TRBV10-3
D gene: .
CDR3 protein: AISGRVRGSTDTQY

V gene: TRBV4-2
D gene: .
CDR3 protein: ASSQAAGRGNQPQH

V gene: TRBV10-3
D gene: TRBD1
CDR3 protein: AIRLQGPGNTIY

V gene: TRBV27
D gene: TRBD2
CDR3 protein: ASSFLGTMETQY

V gene: TRBV12-3/TRBV12-4
D gene: .
CDR3 protein: ASSLWGDHTEAF

V gene: TRBV20-1
D gene: .
CDR3 protein: SARELVTTDEAF

V gene: TRBV20-1
D gene: TRBD1
CDR3 protein: SASPGTGYGYT

V gene: TRBV4-3
D gene: TRBD1
CDR3 protein: ASSQDRGSTDTQY

V gene: TRBV28
D gene: TRBD2
CDR3 protein: ASSPSGLAGSPKETQY

V gene: TRBV4-1
D gene: TRBD1
CDR3 protein: ASSQTGSNQPQH

V gene: TRBV6-2/TRBV6-3
D gene: TRBD1
CDR3 protein: ASMDRGETQY

V gene: TRBV5-1
D gene: .
CDR3 protein: ASSHQRTVEGGYT

V gene: TRBV12-3/TRBV12-4
D gene: TRBD2
CDR3 protein: ASSSRLAPLNEQF

V gene: TRBV7-2
D gene: .
CDR3 protein: ASSAGGPETQY

V gene: TRBV5-1
D gene: .
CDR3 protein: ASSYSTVGNSPLH

V gene: TRBV30
D gene: .
CDR3 protein: AWSTYNEQF

V gene: TRBV9
D gene: TRBD2
CDR3 protein: ASSVAAGGPQNIQY

V gene: TRBV7-9
D gene: TRBD2
CDR3 protein: ASSSRTSLGYNEQF

V gene: TRBV6-5
D gene: .
CDR3 protein: ASSETGFSYGYT

V gene: TRBV6-5
D gene: .
CDR3 protein: ASVGNTEAF

V gene: TRBV5-6
D gene: .
CDR3 protein: ASSLLGSGDYGYT

V gene: TRBV5-1
D gene: .
CDR3 protein: ASSLTTGLSGANVLT

V gene: TRBV5-1
D gene: TRBD2
CDR3 protein: ASSPLDSGGSYEQY

V gene: TRBV29-1
D gene: TRBD1
CDR3 protein: SVQTGKGAF

V gene: TRBV5-1
D gene: .
CDR3 protein: ASSLERTEYGYT

V gene: TRBV20-1
D gene: .
CDR3 protein: SARMGALAKNIQY

V gene: TRBV20-1
D gene: TRBD1
CDR3 protein: SARARQGMNTEAF

V gene: TRBV27
D gene: TRBD1
CDR3 protein: ASSLSGTGRNTEAF

V gene: TRBV4-3
D gene: TRBD2
CDR3 protein: ASSQEGSGANEQF

V gene: TRBV6-6
D gene: .
CDR3 protein: ASSQGYSNQPQH

V gene: TRBV4-1
D gene: TRBD1
CDR3 protein: ASSPTGQNTEAF

V gene: TRBV5-4
D gene: .
CDR3 protein: ASSLISGPGQY

V gene: TRBV5-1
D gene: TRBD1
CDR3 protein: ASRSNRDSTYEQY

V gene: TRBV19
D gene: TRBD1
CDR3 protein: ASLDRGRTNTEAF

V gene: TRBV27
D gene: .
CDR3 protein: ASSFRQGNTIY

V gene: TRBV6-5
D gene: TRBD1
CDR3 protein: ASSYRQGAFMNTEAF

V gene: TRBV20-1
D gene: .
CDR3 protein: SARGYAVNTEAF

V gene: TRBV12-3/TRBV12-4
D gene: .
CDR3 protein: ASSLKQDLY

V gene: TRBV19
D gene: .
CDR3 protein: ASSIQDYDIQY

V gene: TRBV7-3
D gene: .
CDR3 protein: ASSRSGRETQY

V gene: TRBV15
D gene: .
CDR3 protein: ATSRDVGVGEQY

V gene: TRBV6-6
D gene: .
CDR3 protein: ASSQHLNIQY

V gene: TRBV29-1
D gene: .
CDR3 protein: SVGGLETQY